The clone carrying this TCR beta chain was found many times. Donors had localized lung adenocarcinoma, a non-small cell lung cancer. Each CDR3 protein is one row after TCRdb ran MiXCR on the PCR reads. The sample has 9,000 to 13,000 distinct CDR3 sequences, less than 70% seen once; the top ten hold less than 20%. The CDR3 covers 13 residues. V lost 3 bases, J lost 3 bases, and 7 bases lay in between. Germline assignment: CDR1 MRHNA and CDR2 SNTAGT. This sample was included in a study of CD4 and CD8 cells across lung adenocarcinoma regions. The source material was CD4+ T cells from the center of a lung tumor. This TCR derives from a male donor with lung adenocarcinoma. The CD4 and CD8 labels of this study may be unreliable. V is TRBV6-4 and J is TRBJ2-3; D gene unclear. The CDR3 DNA reads TGTGCCAGCAGTGAAACAGAGACAGATACGCAGTATTTT. It yields the protein CASSETETDTQYF.